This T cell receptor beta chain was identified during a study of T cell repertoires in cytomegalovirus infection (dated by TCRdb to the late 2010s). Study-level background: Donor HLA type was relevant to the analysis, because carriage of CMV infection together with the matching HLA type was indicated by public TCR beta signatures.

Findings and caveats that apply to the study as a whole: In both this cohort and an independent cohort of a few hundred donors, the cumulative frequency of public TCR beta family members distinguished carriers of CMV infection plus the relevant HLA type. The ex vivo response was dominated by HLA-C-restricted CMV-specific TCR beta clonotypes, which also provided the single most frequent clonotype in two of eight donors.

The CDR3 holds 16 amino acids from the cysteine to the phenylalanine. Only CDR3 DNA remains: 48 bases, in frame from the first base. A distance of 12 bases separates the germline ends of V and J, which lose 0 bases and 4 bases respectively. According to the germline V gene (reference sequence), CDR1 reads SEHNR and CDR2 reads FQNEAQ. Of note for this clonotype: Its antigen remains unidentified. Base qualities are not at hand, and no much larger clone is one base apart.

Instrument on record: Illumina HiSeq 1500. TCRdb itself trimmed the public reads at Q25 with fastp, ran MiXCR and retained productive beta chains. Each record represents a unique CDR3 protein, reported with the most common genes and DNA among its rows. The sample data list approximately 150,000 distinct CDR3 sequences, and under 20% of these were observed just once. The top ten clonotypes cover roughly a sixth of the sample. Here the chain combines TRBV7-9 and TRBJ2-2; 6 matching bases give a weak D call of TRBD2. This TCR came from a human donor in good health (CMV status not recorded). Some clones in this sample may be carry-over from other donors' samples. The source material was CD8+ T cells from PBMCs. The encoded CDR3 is CASSLARDSVTGELFF. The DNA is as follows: TGTGCCAGCAGCTTAGCGCGGGACTCGGTCACCGGGGAGCTGTTTTTT.